This paragraph reports one TCR beta chain. The sample originates from a study of blood T cell repertoires in COVID-19. Study background: From T cells, B-cell-depleted T cells, or PBMCs came the material, which was cDNA or gDNA.

TCRdb's table, derived via immunoSEQ multiplex PCR, lists solely in-frame clones and lacks some. This sample has around 78,000 clones, with 85% to 90% found just once. Clinical history as reported by participants underpinned cohort assignment. The TCR comes from a woman between 50 and 59 years old with acute COVID-19. Sequenced sample: PBMCs or T cells enriched from blood (not recorded which).

The CDR3 protein is CASSKAQVDNEQYF. CDR3 nucleotide sequence: TGTGCCAGCAGCAAAGCTCAGGTGGACAACGAGCAGTACTTC. This chain connects TRBV21-1 to TRBJ2-7; the table's D call, TRBD1, was not checked against the DNA. TRBV21-1 is termed a pseudogene. This CDR3 is 14 amino acids long.